This TCR beta chain derives from a study of control samples from healthy donors and cancer patients. Germline CDR1 and CDR2: MNHEY and SMNVEV (reference sequence). The CDR3 covers 13 residues. The V end was cut by 4 bases, the J end by 6 bases, with 13 bases between. The table came from immunoSEQ multiplex PCR; TCRdb's copy has only in-frame clones and leaves some out. The sample records approximately 150,000 clones, roughly 95% being singletons. This TCR derives from a young woman in good health. The chain is built from TRBV27 and TRBJ2-7; D is ambiguous. Sequenced material: blood. As DNA, the CDR3 is TGTGCCAGCAGTTGGGGTAGGGTGGGCGAGCAGTACTTC. Translated: CASSWGRVGEQYF.